What follows are 13 T cell receptor beta chains derived from one specimen sequenced in a study of Ad26.COV2.S vaccination and SARS-CoV-2 variants. Repertoires were generated with immunoSEQ multiplex PCR, while TCRdb's copy carries only in-frame clones and drops some. The data hold 150,000 to 200,000 clones, with approximately 90% observed a single time. The sample in question was peripheral blood, obtained after recovery from COVID-19. Receptors originate from a human donor who had recovered from COVID-19.

J is TRBJ2-7 and V is TRBV27, with 11 bases fitting TRBD2. V was pared by 4 bases and J by 1 base, with 6 bases of the junction left unmatched. The CDR3 is 16 residues long. From germline, CDR1 is MNHEY and CDR2 SMNVEV (reference sequence). The CDR3 spells CASSSPTSGSSYEQYF. CDR3 DNA: TGTGCCAGCAGTTCCCCCACTAGCGGGAGTTCCTACGAGCAGTACTTC.

This sequence joins TRBV12-3 or TRBV12-4 and TRBJ1-6, with D uncertain. The CDR3 runs 12 residues. V lost 5 bases and J 8 bases, leaving 7 bases between the germline ends. The CDR3 DNA is TGTGCCAGCAGTGCTAGGTATTCACCCCTCCACTTT. As protein: CASSARYSPLHF.

This clone has only a few counts. The chain has TRBV2 and TRBJ1-5; D is perhaps TRBD1 (5 bases). CDR3 length equals 13 residues. Germline CDR1 reads SNHLY; CDR2 reads FYNNEI. V lost 9 bases, J lost 3 bases, and 12 bases lay in between. The CDR3 region is CASEGPDNQPQHF. CDR3 nucleotides: TGTGCCAGTGAGGGGCCGGACAATCAGCCCCAGCATTTT. Complete variable domain (other parts from reference TRBV2 and TRBJ1-5): EPEVTQTPSHQVTQMGQEVILRCVPISNHLYFYWYRQILGQKVEFLVSFYNNEISEKSEIFDDQFSVERPDGSNFTLKIRSTKLEDSAMYFCASEGPDNQPQHFGDGTRLSIL.

J is TRBJ1-4 and V is TRBV27; maybe TRBD1 (5 bases). The CDR3 length is 16 residues. V lost 0 bases and J 8 bases, leaving 16 bases between the germline ends. Germline V lookup: CDR1 MNHEY, CDR2 SMNVEV (reference sequence). CDR3 region: CASSLSGTSGSEKLFF. The CDR3, as DNA: TGTGCCAGCAGTTTATCGGGGACCAGCGGCTCCGAAAAACTGTTTTTT. Filled out from reference TRBV27 and TRBJ1-4, the complete variable domain reads EAQVTQNPRYLITVTGKKLTVTCSQNMNHEYMSWYRQDPGLGLRQIYYSMNVEVTDKGDVPEGYKVSRKEKRNFPLILESPSPNQTSLYFCASSLSGTSGSEKLFFGSGTQLSVL.

V and J are TRBV6-5 and TRBJ2-7; maybe TRBD2 (6 bases). CDR1 is MNHEY and CDR2 is SVGAGI in the germline V gene. The length of the CDR3 is 14 residues. Trimming removed 6 bases at V and 0 bases at J, with 12 bases between. Here the CDR3 reads CASSLALSSYEQYF. The CDR3 DNA sequence: TGTGCCAGCAGCCTAGCGCTGAGCTCCTACGAGCAGTACTTC.

This clone was recorded once. The J gene is TRBJ2-5, the V gene TRBV28; D is undetermined. This CDR3 has 12 residues. The germline V gene encodes CDR1 MDHEN and CDR2 SYDVKM. V lost 4 bases, J lost 7 bases, and 10 bases lay in between. The CDR3 region has the DNA TGTGCCAGCAGTTCCTCCTCCCGGACCCAGTACTTC. It specifies CASSSSSRTQYF.

The sample holds a few counts of this clone. The rearrangement links TRBV7-2 to TRBJ1-5; D not resolved. This CDR3 contains 15 residues. CDR1 and CDR2 (germline): SGHTA, FQGNSA. The ends were cut back, 1 base at V and 0 bases at J, with 7 bases in the middle. This CDR3 is CASSLGFRSNQPQHF. The CDR3 nucleotides are TGTGCCAGCAGCTTAGGATTCCGTAGCAATCAGCCCCAGCATTTT.

The V gene is TRBV11-2, the J gene TRBJ1-1; 7 bases agree with TRBD1. Trimming took 5 bases from V and 1 from J; bases not matched to a gene: 7. Germline V CDR1 and CDR2: SGHAT, FQNNGV. The CDR3 totals 15 residues. CDR3: CASSLWDSQNTEAFF. Written as DNA, the CDR3 is TGTGCCAGCAGCCTATGGGACAGTCAGAACACTGAAGCTTTCTTT. The full variable domain, rest sourced from reference TRBV11-2 and TRBJ1-1, is EAGVAQSPRYKIIEKRQSVAFWCNPISGHATLYWYQQILGQGPKLLIQFQNNGVVDDSQLPKDRFSAERLKGVDSTLKIQPAKLEDSAVYLCASSLWDSQNTEAFFGQGTRLTVV.

The chain uses TRBV9 and TRBJ2-7, with a weak D call TRBD1 (5 bases). V lost 0 bases and J 3 bases, leaving 7 bases between the germline ends. Germline V lookup: CDR1 SGDLS, CDR2 YYNGEE. The CDR3 is 13 amino acids. CDR3 DNA sequence: TGTGCCAGCAGCGTAGGACAGAACTACGAGCAGTACTTC. Translated: CASSVGQNYEQYF.

The J gene is TRBJ1-5, the V gene TRBV7-2; D remains ambiguous. This CDR3 region has 14 residues. V shed 2 bases and J shed 4 bases, with 9 bases lying between them. CDR1 and CDR2 (germline): SGHTA, FQGNSA. The CDR3 nucleotides read TGTGCCAGCAGCTTATTCGGGCAGAATCAGCCCCAGCATTTT. Translating gives CASSLFGQNQPQHF.

The chain combines TRBV5-6 with TRBJ2-3; 10 bases align to TRBD2. The CDR3 is made up of 16 amino acids. V was pared by 0 bases and J by 12 bases, with 13 bases of the junction left unmatched. CDR1 SGHDT and CDR2 YYEEEE come from the germline V gene. CDR3 protein: CASSLAGRLAGASQYF. CDR3 in DNA: TGTGCCAGCAGCTTGGCCGGTAGGCTAGCGGGGGCCAGTCAGTATTTT.

This clone was detected only a few times. V and J are TRBV3-1 (or the pseudogene TRBV3-2) and TRBJ1-2; D call uncertain. Germline CDR1 is LGHDT and CDR2 is YNNKEL (reference sequence). Deletions cut 4 bases from V and 4 bases from J, with 16 bases between. This CDR3 spans 15 amino acids. The CDR3: CASSRPVDGSYGYTF. The CDR3 DNA is TGTGCCAGCAGCCGCCCTGTCGACGGAAGCTATGGCTACACCTTC.

The genes are TRBV6-6 and TRBJ2-5; D possibly corresponds to TRBD1 (5 bases). Germline CDR1 and CDR2: MNHNY and SVGAGI (reference sequence). The CDR3 contains 17 residues. Trimming took off 5 bases at V and 0 bases at J, with 19 bases between the two ends. CDR3 sequence: CASSPELDTAYQETQYF. CDR3 sequence (DNA): TGTGCCAGCAGTCCCGAATTGGACACAGCGTACCAAGAGACCCAGTACTTC.